What follows is one T cell receptor beta chain and its context. This specimen belongs to a study of shared clonotypes between healthy human individuals. Healthy and HIV-negative, the adult donors had no recent acute infections or vaccinations. Germline lookup yields CDR1 SGHNT and CDR2 YYREEE (reference sequence). The CDR3 is 16 amino acids. V lost 0 bases, J lost 6 bases, and 15 bases lay in between. Profiling relied on immunoSEQ multiplex PCR, and the TCRdb table lists in-frame clones only, not all of them. The repertoire holds about 380,000 clones, with roughly 96% as singletons. The sequencing sample was made of memory CD8+ T cells sorted from blood. Specified subset: CD45RO+ cells pooled with CCR7-negative TemRA cells. The origin of this receptor is a man aged 25-45 years in good health. The rearrangement uses TRBV5-4 and TRBJ2-2; D remains ambiguous. DNA of the CDR3: TGTGCCAGCAGCTTGGATGGGGTTAGTAAGCCCGGGGAGCTGTTTTTT. The encoded protein is CASSLDGVSKPGELFF. Full variable domain (remainder filled in from reference TRBV5-4 and TRBJ2-2): ETGVTQSPTHLIKTRGQQVTLRCSSQSGHNTVSWYQQALGQGPQFIFQYYREEENGRGNFPPRFSGLQFPNYSSELNVNALELDDSALYLCASSLDGVSKPGELFFGEGSRLTVL.